This T cell receptor (beta chain) comes out of a study of identical twins. TCRdb fed the 5' RACE reads into MiXCR, producing one record per CDR3 protein. The table shows some 240,000 distinct CDR3 sequences, with roughly 8.7% occurring only once. Germline loops: CDR1 SEHNR, CDR2 FQNEAQ (reference sequence). V lost 4 bases and J 0 bases, leaving 10 bases between the germline ends. This CDR3 contains 15 residues. These data were also filed under a second study, of yellow fever vaccine responses in identical twins.

The sample comprised CD8+ T cells sorted from blood. V and J are TRBV7-9 and TRBJ2-1; TRBD1 is a possible D gene (5 bases). The source is a woman aged 18-29 years in good health. The CDR3 coding sequence is TGTGCCAGCAGCTCCATCAGGGTCTCCTACAATGAGCAGTTCTTC. Amino acid sequence: CASSSIRVSYNEQFF.